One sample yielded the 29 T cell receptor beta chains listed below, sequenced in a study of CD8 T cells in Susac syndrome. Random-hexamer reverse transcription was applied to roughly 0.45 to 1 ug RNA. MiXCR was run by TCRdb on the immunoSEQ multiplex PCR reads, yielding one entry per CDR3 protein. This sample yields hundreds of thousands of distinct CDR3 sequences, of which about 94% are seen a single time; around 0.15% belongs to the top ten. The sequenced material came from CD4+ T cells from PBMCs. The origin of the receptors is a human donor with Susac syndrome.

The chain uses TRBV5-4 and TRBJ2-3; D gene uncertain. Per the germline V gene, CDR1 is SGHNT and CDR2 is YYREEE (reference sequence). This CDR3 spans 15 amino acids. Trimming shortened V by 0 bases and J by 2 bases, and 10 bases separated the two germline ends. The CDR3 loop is CASSLEVAVTDTQYF. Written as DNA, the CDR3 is TGTGCCAGCAGCTTGGAAGTAGCCGTCACAGATACGCAGTATTTT.

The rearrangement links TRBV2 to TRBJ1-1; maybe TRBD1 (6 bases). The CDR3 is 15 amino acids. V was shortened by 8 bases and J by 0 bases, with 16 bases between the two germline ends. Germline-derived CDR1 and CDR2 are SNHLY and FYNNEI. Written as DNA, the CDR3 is TGTGCCAGCGGTACTGGGGGACACCTGAACACTGAAGCTTTCTTT. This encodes CASGTGGHLNTEAFF.

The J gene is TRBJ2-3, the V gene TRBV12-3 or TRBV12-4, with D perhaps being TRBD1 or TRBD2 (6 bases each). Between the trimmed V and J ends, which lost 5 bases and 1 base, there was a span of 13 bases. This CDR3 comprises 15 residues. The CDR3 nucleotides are TGTGCCAGCAGTATGGGGGGCAGTGGCACAGATACGCAGTATTTT. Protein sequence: CASSMGGSGTDTQYF.

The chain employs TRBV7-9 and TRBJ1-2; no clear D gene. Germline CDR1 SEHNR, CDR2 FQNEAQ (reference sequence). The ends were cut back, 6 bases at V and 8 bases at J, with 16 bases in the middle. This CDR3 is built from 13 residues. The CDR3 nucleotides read TGTGCCAGCAGTTCCTCGGACCGTCCGGGCTACACCTTC. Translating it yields CASSSSDRPGYTF.

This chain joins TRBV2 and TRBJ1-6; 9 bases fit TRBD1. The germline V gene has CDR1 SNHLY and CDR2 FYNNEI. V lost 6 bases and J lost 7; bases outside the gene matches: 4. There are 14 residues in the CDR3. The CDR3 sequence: CASSADRGNSPLHF. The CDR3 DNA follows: TGTGCCAGCAGCGCCGACAGGGGGAATTCACCCCTCCACTTT.

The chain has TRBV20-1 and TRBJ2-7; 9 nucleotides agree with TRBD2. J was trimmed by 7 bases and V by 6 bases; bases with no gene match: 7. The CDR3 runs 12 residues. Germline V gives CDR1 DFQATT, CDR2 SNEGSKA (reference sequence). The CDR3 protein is CSAGAGGQEQYF. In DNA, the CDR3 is TGCAGTGCCGGGGCGGGGGGGCAAGAGCAGTACTTC.

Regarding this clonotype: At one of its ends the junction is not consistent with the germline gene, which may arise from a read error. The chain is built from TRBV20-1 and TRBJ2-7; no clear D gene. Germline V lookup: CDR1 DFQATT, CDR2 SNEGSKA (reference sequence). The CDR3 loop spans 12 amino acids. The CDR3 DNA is TGCAATGCTAGTCGAGTGGCCTACGAGCAGTACTTC. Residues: CNASRVAYEQYF.

This chain's CDR3 is CAWTLRGFSTDTQYF. DNA of the CDR3: TGTGCCTGGACCCTCAGGGGATTTAGCACAGATACGCAGTATTTT. The chain recombines TRBV30 with TRBJ2-3; a weak D match, TRBD1 (6 bases). With 4 bases removed from V and 0 bases from J, the gap between germline ends came to 14 bases. The CDR3 has 15 amino acids. Germline assignment: CDR1 GTSNPN and CDR2 SVGIG (reference sequence).

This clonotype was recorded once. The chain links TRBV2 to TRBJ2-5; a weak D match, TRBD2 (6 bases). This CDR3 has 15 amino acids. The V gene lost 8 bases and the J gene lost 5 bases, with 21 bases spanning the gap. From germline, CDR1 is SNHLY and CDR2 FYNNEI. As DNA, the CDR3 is TGTGCCAGCCGGACGAGGCTAGCGTATCAGGAGACCCAGTACTTC. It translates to CASRTRLAYQETQYF.

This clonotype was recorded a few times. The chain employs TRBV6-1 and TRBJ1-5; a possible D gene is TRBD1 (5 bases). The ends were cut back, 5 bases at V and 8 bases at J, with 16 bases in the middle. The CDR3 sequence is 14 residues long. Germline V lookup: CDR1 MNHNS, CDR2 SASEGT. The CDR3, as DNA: TGTGCCAGCAGTAAATCATGGGGGGTTAAGCCCCAGCATTTT. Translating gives CASSKSWGVKPQHF.

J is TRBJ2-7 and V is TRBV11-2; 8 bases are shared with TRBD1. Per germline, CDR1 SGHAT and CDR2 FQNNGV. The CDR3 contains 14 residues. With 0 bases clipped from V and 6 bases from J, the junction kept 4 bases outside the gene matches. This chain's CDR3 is CASSLEAGGAEQYF. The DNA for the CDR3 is TGTGCCAGCAGCTTAGAGGCAGGGGGCGCCGAGCAGTACTTC.

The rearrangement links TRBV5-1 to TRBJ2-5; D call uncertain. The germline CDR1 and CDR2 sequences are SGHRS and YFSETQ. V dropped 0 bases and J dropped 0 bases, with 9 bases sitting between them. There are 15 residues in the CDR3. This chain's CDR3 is CASSLAGHNQETQYF. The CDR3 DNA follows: TGCGCCAGCAGCTTGGCCGGGCATAACCAAGAGACCCAGTACTTC.

CDR3 residues: CASSSGTVHQPQHF. In nucleotides, the CDR3 is TGTGCCAGCAGTTCCGGGACAGTCCATCAGCCCCAGCATTTT. The gene calls are TRBV12-3 or TRBV12-4 and TRBJ1-5; 7 bases match TRBD1. The CDR3 runs 14 residues. V lost 4 bases to trimming and J lost 5 bases; unmatched junction nucleotides: 5.

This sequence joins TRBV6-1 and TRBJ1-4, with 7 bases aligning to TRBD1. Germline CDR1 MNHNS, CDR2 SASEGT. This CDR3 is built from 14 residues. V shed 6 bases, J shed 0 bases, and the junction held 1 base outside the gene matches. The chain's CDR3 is CASRQGATNEKLFF. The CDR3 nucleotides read TGTGCCAGCAGGCAGGGGGCAACTAATGAAAAACTGTTTTTT.

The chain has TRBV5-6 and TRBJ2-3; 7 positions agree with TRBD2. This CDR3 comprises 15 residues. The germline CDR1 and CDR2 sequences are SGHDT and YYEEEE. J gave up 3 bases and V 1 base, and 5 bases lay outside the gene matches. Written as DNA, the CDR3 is TGTGCCAGCAGCTTGCGCGGGGGAGGTACAGATACGCAGTATTTT. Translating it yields CASSLRGGGTDTQYF.

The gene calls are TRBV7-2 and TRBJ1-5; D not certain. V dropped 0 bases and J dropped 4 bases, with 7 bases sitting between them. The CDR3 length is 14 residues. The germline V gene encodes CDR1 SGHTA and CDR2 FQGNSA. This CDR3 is CASSLASSNQPQHF. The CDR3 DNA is TGTGCCAGCAGCTTAGCAAGTTCTAATCAGCCCCAGCATTTT.

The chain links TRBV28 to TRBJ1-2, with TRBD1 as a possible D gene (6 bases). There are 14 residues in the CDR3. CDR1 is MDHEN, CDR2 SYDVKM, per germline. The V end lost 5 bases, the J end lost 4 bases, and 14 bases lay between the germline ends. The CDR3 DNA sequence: TGTGCCAGCAGTGCAACTACAGGGATCTATGGCTACACCTTC. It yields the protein CASSATTGIYGYTF.

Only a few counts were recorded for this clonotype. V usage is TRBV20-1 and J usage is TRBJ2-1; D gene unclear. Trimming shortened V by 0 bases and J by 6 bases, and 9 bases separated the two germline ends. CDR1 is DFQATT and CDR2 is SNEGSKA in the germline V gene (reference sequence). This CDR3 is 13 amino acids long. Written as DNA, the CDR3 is TGCAGTGCTAGAGAACCAACTCTCAATGAGCAGTTCTTC. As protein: CSAREPTLNEQFF.

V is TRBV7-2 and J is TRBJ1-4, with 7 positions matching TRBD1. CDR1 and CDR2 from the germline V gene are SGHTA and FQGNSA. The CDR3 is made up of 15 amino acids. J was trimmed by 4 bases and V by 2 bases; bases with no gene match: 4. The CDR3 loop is CASSLRGQFNEKLFF. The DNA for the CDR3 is TGTGCCAGCAGCTTAAGGGGACAGTTTAATGAAAAACTGTTTTTT.

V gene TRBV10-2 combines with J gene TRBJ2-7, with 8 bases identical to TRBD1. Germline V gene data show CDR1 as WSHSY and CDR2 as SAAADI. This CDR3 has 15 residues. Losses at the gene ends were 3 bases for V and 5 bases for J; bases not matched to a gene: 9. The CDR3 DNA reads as TGCGCCAGCAGTGATTTAGGGGACAGGCATCACGAGCAGTACTTC. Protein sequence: CASSDLGDRHHEQYF.

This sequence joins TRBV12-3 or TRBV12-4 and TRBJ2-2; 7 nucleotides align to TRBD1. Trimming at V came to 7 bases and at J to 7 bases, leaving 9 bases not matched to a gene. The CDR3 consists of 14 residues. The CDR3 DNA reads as TGTGCCAGCACCCCTGACAGGGATGGCGGGGAGCTGTTTTTT. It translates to CASTPDRDGGELFF.

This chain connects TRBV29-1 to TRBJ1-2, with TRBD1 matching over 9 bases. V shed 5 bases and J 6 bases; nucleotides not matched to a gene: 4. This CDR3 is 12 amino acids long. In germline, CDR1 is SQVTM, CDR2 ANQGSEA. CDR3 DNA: TGCAGCGTTCGGACAGGGGCGGATGGCTACACCTTC. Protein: CSVRTGADGYTF.

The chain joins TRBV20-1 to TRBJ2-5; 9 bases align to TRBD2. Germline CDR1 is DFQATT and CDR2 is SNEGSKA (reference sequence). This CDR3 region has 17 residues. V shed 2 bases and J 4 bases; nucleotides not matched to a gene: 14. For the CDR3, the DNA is TGCAGTGCTAGAACCCCTTGGGCGGGGGGGCTTCCAGAGACCCAGTACTTC. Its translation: CSARTPWAGGLPETQYF.

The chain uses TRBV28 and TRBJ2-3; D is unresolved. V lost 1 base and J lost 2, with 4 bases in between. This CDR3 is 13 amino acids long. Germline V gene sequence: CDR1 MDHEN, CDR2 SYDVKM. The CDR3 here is CASSLSDTDTQYF. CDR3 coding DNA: TGTGCCAGCAGTTTATCGGACACAGATACGCAGTATTTT.

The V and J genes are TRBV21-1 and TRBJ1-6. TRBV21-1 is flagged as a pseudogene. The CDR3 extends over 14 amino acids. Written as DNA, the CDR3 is TGTGCCAGCACTTACAGTACCTATAATTCACCCCTCCACTTT. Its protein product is CASTYSTYNSPLHF.

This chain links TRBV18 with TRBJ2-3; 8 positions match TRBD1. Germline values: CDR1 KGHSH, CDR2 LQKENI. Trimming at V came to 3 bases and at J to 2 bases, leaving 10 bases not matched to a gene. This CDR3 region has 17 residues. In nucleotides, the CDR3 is TGTGCCAGCTCACCCAGCGTCAGGGGGCGGGTCACAGATACGCAGTATTTT. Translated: CASSPSVRGRVTDTQYF.

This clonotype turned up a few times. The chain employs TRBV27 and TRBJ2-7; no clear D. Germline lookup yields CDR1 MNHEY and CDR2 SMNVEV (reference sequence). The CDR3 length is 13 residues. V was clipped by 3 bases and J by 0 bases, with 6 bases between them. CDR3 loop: CASSFADSYEQYF. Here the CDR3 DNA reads TGTGCCAGCAGTTTTGCCGACTCCTACGAGCAGTACTTC.

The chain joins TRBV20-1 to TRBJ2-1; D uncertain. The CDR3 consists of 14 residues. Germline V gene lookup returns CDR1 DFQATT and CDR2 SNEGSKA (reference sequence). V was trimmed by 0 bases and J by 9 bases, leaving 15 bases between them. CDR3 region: CSARDRGASGEQFF. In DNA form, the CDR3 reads TGCAGTGCTAGAGATAGAGGCGCAAGTGGTGAGCAGTTCTTC.

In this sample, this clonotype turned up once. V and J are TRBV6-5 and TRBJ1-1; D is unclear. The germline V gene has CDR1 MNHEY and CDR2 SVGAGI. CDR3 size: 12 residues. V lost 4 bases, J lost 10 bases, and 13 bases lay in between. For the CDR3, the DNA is TGTGCCAGCAGTTCGCCCGGACTGGCAGCTTTCTTT. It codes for CASSSPGLAAFF.